This is a list of T cell receptor beta chains from one sample in a study of blood T cell repertoires in COVID-19. The method was immunoSEQ multiplex PCR; TCRdb's version includes in-frame clones alone and lacks a portion of them. The data contain some 140,000 clones, approximately 80% of them singletons. The sample was peripheral blood. The receptors originated from a man between 60 and 75 years old who had recovered from COVID-19. CDR3s include the opening cysteine and the closing phenylalanine or tryptophan. D genes are given only for firm matches. The size entry is marked missing in some rows and otherwise reads once, few, many or a size class.

d_gene: .; j_gene: TRBJ1-3; abundance: .; v_gene: TRBV14; CDR3nt: TGTGCCAGCAGCCGCGGGGCCTCCTCTGGAAACACCATATATTTT; CDR3aa: CASSRGASSGNTIYF
d_gene: .; j_gene: TRBJ1-3; abundance: .; v_gene: TRBV18; CDR3nt: TGTGCCAGCTCACCGGAGGGCGGCGATCATTCTGGAAACACCATATATTTT; CDR3aa: CASSPEGGDHSGNTIYF
d_gene: .; j_gene: TRBJ1-4; abundance: .; v_gene: TRBV28; CDR3nt: TGTGCCAGCACCTCTCGGGAGGAAGATGAAAAACTGTTTTTT; CDR3aa: CASTSREEDEKLFF
d_gene: TRBD1; j_gene: TRBJ1-1; abundance: .; v_gene: TRBV7-2; CDR3nt: TGTGCCAGCAGCGTCGACACAGGGGGGAGAGCTTTCTTT; CDR3aa: CASSVDTGGRAFF
d_gene: .; j_gene: TRBJ1-2; abundance: few; v_gene: TRBV6-6; CDR3nt: TGTGCCAGCATCCAGGGTAGAACTAACTATGGCTACACCTTC; CDR3aa: CASIQGRTNYGYTF
d_gene: .; j_gene: TRBJ1-2; abundance: once; v_gene: TRBV12-3/TRBV12-4; CDR3nt: TGTGCCAGCAGCCGGGCGACAGGCGATGGCTACACCTTC; CDR3aa: CASSRATGDGYTF
d_gene: .; j_gene: TRBJ2-3; abundance: .; v_gene: TRBV9; CDR3nt: TGTGCCAGCAGCCCCTACAGGGGCACAGATACGCAGTATTTT; CDR3aa: CASSPYRGTDTQYF
d_gene: .; j_gene: TRBJ1-3; abundance: .; v_gene: TRBV30; CDR3nt: TGTGCCTGGACAGCTAGCTCTGGAAACACCATATATTTT; CDR3aa: CAWTASSGNTIYF
d_gene: TRBD2; j_gene: TRBJ2-3; abundance: few; v_gene: TRBV6-4; CDR3nt: TGTGCCAGCAGTGACTCAGCGGGGAGCACAGATACGCAGTATTTT; CDR3aa: CASSDSAGSTDTQYF
d_gene: .; j_gene: TRBJ1-6; abundance: .; v_gene: TRBV9; CDR3nt: TGTGCCAGCAGTATTAATGACAGGACGGATTCACCCCTCCACTTT; CDR3aa: CASSINDRTDSPLHF
d_gene: TRBD2; j_gene: TRBJ2-5; abundance: .; v_gene: TRBV3-1/TRBV3-2; CDR3nt: TGTGCCAGCAGCCTAGCGGGGATCCAAGAGACCCAGTACTTC; CDR3aa: CASSLAGIQETQYF
d_gene: .; j_gene: TRBJ2-7; abundance: .; v_gene: TRBV4-2; CDR3nt: TGTGCCAGCAGCCCTGGGGGTAGCGGCTACGAGCAGTACTTC; CDR3aa: CASSPGGSGYEQYF
d_gene: .; j_gene: TRBJ1-1; abundance: .; v_gene: TRBV30; CDR3nt: TGTGCCTGGACGGTAAACAGGGACACTGAAGCTTTCTTT; CDR3aa: CAWTVNRDTEAFF
d_gene: .; j_gene: TRBJ2-5; abundance: .; v_gene: TRBV6-2/TRBV6-3; CDR3nt: TGTGCCAGCAGTTTCCCCCCGGGGACACCCCAAGAGACCCAGTACTTC; CDR3aa: CASSFPPGTPQETQYF
d_gene: .; j_gene: TRBJ2-1; abundance: .; v_gene: TRBV19; CDR3nt: TGTGCCAGTAGTATGGCGGGCCCCGGAAGTGAGCAGTTCTTC; CDR3aa: CASSMAGPGSEQFF
d_gene: TRBD1; j_gene: TRBJ1-3; abundance: .; v_gene: TRBV5-1; CDR3nt: TGCGCCAGCAGCTTGGGGACAGGGTCGACGGGAAACACCATATATTTT; CDR3aa: CASSLGTGSTGNTIYF
d_gene: TRBD1; j_gene: TRBJ2-1; abundance: .; v_gene: TRBV18; CDR3nt: TGTGCCAGCTCACCTCTTGGGACAGGGGGCATGAATGAGCAGTTCTTC; CDR3aa: CASSPLGTGGMNEQFF
d_gene: .; j_gene: TRBJ2-2; abundance: .; v_gene: TRBV5-4; CDR3nt: TGTGCCAGCCGCACCTCGGGGTGGTCCGGGGAGCTGTTTTTT; CDR3aa: CASRTSGWSGELFF
d_gene: .; j_gene: TRBJ2-7; abundance: .; v_gene: TRBV6-4; CDR3nt: TGTGCCAGCAGCCGCTCGAGCGGTTTCCCCTACGAGCAGTACTTC; CDR3aa: CASSRSSGFPYEQYF
d_gene: .; j_gene: TRBJ1-4; abundance: .; v_gene: TRBV4-1; CDR3nt: TGCGCCAGCAGCCAAGAGAGCGCGAGAAATGAAAAACTGTTTTTT; CDR3aa: CASSQESARNEKLFF
d_gene: .; j_gene: TRBJ1-5; abundance: once; v_gene: TRBV7-4; CDR3nt: TGTGCCAGCAGCTTACCCCTTGGACAGCGGGATAGCAATCAGCCCCAGCATTTT; CDR3aa: CASSLPLGQRDSNQPQHF
d_gene: .; j_gene: TRBJ1-2; abundance: .; v_gene: TRBV4-3; CDR3nt: TGCGCCAGCAGCCGGGACAAGGGCTACACCTTC; CDR3aa: CASSRDKGYTF
d_gene: .; j_gene: TRBJ2-2; abundance: .; v_gene: TRBV14; CDR3nt: TGTGCCAGCAGCCAAGATCTCCTATGGGGCTCATTAAACACCGGGGAGCTGTTTTTT; CDR3aa: CASSQDLLWGSLNTGELFF
d_gene: TRBD2; j_gene: TRBJ2-2; abundance: .; v_gene: TRBV7-2; CDR3nt: TGTGCCAGCAGGAGACTAGCGGGAGGGAACACCGGGGAGCTGTTTTTT; CDR3aa: CASRRLAGGNTGELFF
d_gene: .; j_gene: TRBJ1-6; abundance: once; v_gene: TRBV6-5; CDR3nt: TGTGCCAGCAGAGCTCCAGGGGCTAATTCACCCCTCCACTTT; CDR3aa: CASRAPGANSPLHF
d_gene: TRBD1; j_gene: TRBJ1-1; abundance: .; v_gene: TRBV10-3; CDR3nt: TGTGCCATCACCGTGGACAGGGGGCGTTTTGAAGCTTTCTTT; CDR3aa: CAITVDRGRFEAFF
d_gene: TRBD2; j_gene: TRBJ2-3; abundance: .; v_gene: TRBV7-2; CDR3nt: TGTGCCAGCCAGACTAGCGGGGGGGCGGATACGCAGTATTTT; CDR3aa: CASQTSGGADTQYF
d_gene: TRBD1; j_gene: TRBJ1-1; abundance: .; v_gene: TRBV5-1; CDR3nt: TGCGCCAGCAGCCCCGGGGACAGGGGATACGGAGCTTTCTTT; CDR3aa: CASSPGDRGYGAFF
d_gene: .; j_gene: TRBJ1-5; abundance: .; v_gene: TRBV28; CDR3nt: TGTGCCAGCAATGCGGATAGCAATCAGCCCCAGCATTTT; CDR3aa: CASNADSNQPQHF
d_gene: TRBD2; j_gene: TRBJ2-2; abundance: few; v_gene: TRBV30; CDR3nt: TGTGCCTGCGCCCTCCCGGGACTAGCGGGAGGGCACACCGGGGAGCTGTTTTTT; CDR3aa: CACALPGLAGGHTGELFF
d_gene: TRBD1; j_gene: TRBJ1-3; abundance: .; v_gene: TRBV6-5; CDR3nt: TGTGCCAGCAGTTACTCAGTGACAGGGGGAAACACCATATATTTT; CDR3aa: CASSYSVTGGNTIYF
d_gene: TRBD1; j_gene: TRBJ1-6; abundance: .; v_gene: TRBV6-5; CDR3nt: TGTGCCAGCAGCTCCACAGGGGTGAGGTCACCCCTCCACTTT; CDR3aa: CASSSTGVRSPLHF
d_gene: .; j_gene: TRBJ1-4; abundance: .; v_gene: TRBV5-6; CDR3nt: TGTGCCAGCAGCTTTAAACAATCTAATGAAAAACTGTTTTTT; CDR3aa: CASSFKQSNEKLFF
d_gene: TRBD1; j_gene: TRBJ2-1; abundance: .; v_gene: TRBV7-2; CDR3nt: TGTGCCAGCAGCTCCCAGCCGGGACAGGGAGCCAATGAGCAGTTCTTC; CDR3aa: CASSSQPGQGANEQFF
d_gene: .; j_gene: TRBJ1-2; abundance: .; v_gene: TRBV28; CDR3nt: TGTGCCAGCAGGGGGGGGCGGACAGAGATTGGCTACACCTTC; CDR3aa: CASRGGRTEIGYTF
d_gene: .; j_gene: TRBJ1-6; abundance: .; v_gene: TRBV3-1/TRBV3-2; CDR3nt: TGTGCCAGCAGCCAAGGGTGGGGGGGAAATTCACCCCTCCACTTT; CDR3aa: CASSQGWGGNSPLHF
d_gene: .; j_gene: TRBJ2-3; abundance: .; v_gene: TRBV19; CDR3nt: TGTGCCAGTGGATGGACAGAGAGCACAGATACGCAGTATTTT; CDR3aa: CASGWTESTDTQYF
d_gene: TRBD1; j_gene: TRBJ1-6; abundance: .; v_gene: TRBV5-1; CDR3nt: TGCGCCAGCAGCAATCGACAGGGGAATTCACCCCTCCACTTT; CDR3aa: CASSNRQGNSPLHF
d_gene: TRBD1; j_gene: TRBJ2-3; abundance: .; v_gene: TRBV7-9; CDR3nt: TGTGCCAGCAGCTTACTCCCGGGACAGCCAGATTATAGTACGCAGTATTTT; CDR3aa: CASSLLPGQPDYSTQYF
d_gene: TRBD1; j_gene: TRBJ1-6; abundance: few; v_gene: TRBV7-2; CDR3nt: TGTGCCAGCAGCACAAAAACCGGGACAGGGGGGACACCCCTCCACTTT; CDR3aa: CASSTKTGTGGTPLHF
d_gene: .; j_gene: TRBJ1-1; abundance: many; v_gene: TRBV18; CDR3nt: TGTGCCAGCTCACCCCGAAGAGGCACTGAAGCTTTCTTT; CDR3aa: CASSPRRGTEAFF
d_gene: .; j_gene: TRBJ1-6; abundance: .; v_gene: TRBV11-2; CDR3nt: TGTGCCAGCAGCTTTACGGGAGAAGCCCACTCACCCCTCCACTTT; CDR3aa: CASSFTGEAHSPLHF
d_gene: .; j_gene: TRBJ2-6; abundance: .; v_gene: TRBV23-1; CDR3nt: TGCGCCAGCAGTAAAACAGGGTCCCTCTCTGGGGCCAACGTCCTGACTTTC; CDR3aa: CASSKTGSLSGANVLTF
d_gene: TRBD1; j_gene: TRBJ1-6; abundance: few; v_gene: TRBV6-6; CDR3nt: TGTGCCGGGGGGACAGGGTTTAATTCACCCCTCCACTTT; CDR3aa: CAGGTGFNSPLHF
d_gene: TRBD1; j_gene: TRBJ2-5; abundance: .; v_gene: TRBV4-1; CDR3nt: TGCGCCAGCAGCCTACGATACCGGGACAGGGACCCCCAAGAGACCCAGTACTTC; CDR3aa: CASSLRYRDRDPQETQYF
d_gene: .; j_gene: TRBJ1-2; abundance: .; v_gene: TRBV12-3/TRBV12-4; CDR3nt: TGTGCCAGCGGCGGAGGGGACTATGGCTACACCTTC; CDR3aa: CASGGGDYGYTF
d_gene: .; j_gene: TRBJ2-1; abundance: .; v_gene: TRBV10-3; CDR3nt: TGTGCCATCAGGTCAGGCGGCGGGGACAATGAGCAGTTCTTC; CDR3aa: CAIRSGGGDNEQFF
d_gene: .; j_gene: TRBJ2-7; abundance: .; v_gene: TRBV19; CDR3nt: TGTGCCAGTAGTAACCCGTCGGACAGTTACTACGAGCAGTACTTC; CDR3aa: CASSNPSDSYYEQYF
d_gene: TRBD1; j_gene: TRBJ2-5; abundance: .; v_gene: TRBV13; CDR3nt: TGTGCCAGCATGGGACAGAACCAAGAGACCCAGTACTTC; CDR3aa: CASMGQNQETQYF
d_gene: TRBD2; j_gene: TRBJ2-7; abundance: .; v_gene: TRBV27; CDR3nt: TGTGCCAGCAGTTCATGGGGGACTAGCGGGTTATACGAGCAGTACTTC; CDR3aa: CASSSWGTSGLYEQYF
d_gene: TRBD2; j_gene: TRBJ2-2; abundance: .; v_gene: TRBV4-3; CDR3nt: TGCGCCAGCAGCCCTTTAACGTCGGGCGGGAGCACCGGGGAGCTGTTTTTT; CDR3aa: CASSPLTSGGSTGELFF
d_gene: TRBD1; j_gene: TRBJ2-1; abundance: few; v_gene: TRBV4-1; CDR3nt: TGCGCCAGCAGCCAGCCAGACAGGGCGCAGTTCTTC; CDR3aa: CASSQPDRAQFF
d_gene: .; j_gene: TRBJ2-7; abundance: .; v_gene: TRBV5-5; CDR3nt: TGTGCCAGCAGCTTGAATACGGGCGAGCAGTACTTC; CDR3aa: CASSLNTGEQYF